The clone carrying this T cell receptor beta chain was recorded at least ten times. In germline, CDR1 is SEHNR, CDR2 FQNEAQ (reference sequence). The V and J ends lost 5 bases and 3 bases, in that order; junction bases with no gene match: 7. This CDR3 contains 14 residues. The data belong to a study of blood T cell repertoires in COVID-19. Background on the study: Acute-phase and convalescent COVID-19 samples originated in the United States, Italy and Spain.

This table comes from immunoSEQ multiplex PCR, and its TCRdb copy is limited to in-frame clones, with some not included. The table has about 220,000 clones, roughly 88% seen once. Clinical history reported by participants formed the basis on which cohorts were assigned. The rearrangement links TRBV7-9 to TRBJ2-7; 7 positions match TRBD1. This receptor was taken from a woman in her thirties or forties with acute COVID-19. Sequences were obtained from PBMCs or T cells enriched from blood (not recorded which). The chain's CDR3 is CASSPTGYNYEQYF. CDR3 nucleotides: TGTGCCAGCAGCCCGACAGGGTATAACTACGAGCAGTACTTC.